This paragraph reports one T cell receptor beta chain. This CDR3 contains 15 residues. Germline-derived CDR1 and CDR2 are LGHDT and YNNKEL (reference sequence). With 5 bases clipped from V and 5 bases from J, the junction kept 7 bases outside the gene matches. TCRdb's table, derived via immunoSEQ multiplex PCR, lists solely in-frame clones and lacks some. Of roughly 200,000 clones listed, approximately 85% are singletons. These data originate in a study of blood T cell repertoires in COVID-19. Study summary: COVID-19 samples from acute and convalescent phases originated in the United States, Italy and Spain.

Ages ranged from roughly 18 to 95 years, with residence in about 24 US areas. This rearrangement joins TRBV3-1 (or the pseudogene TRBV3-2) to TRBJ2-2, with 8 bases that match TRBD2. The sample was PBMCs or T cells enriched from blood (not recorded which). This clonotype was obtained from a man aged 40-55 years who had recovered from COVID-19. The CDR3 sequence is CASSGSGGATGELFF. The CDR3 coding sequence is TGTGCCAGCAGCGGGAGCGGGGGCGCGACCGGGGAGCTGTTTTTT.